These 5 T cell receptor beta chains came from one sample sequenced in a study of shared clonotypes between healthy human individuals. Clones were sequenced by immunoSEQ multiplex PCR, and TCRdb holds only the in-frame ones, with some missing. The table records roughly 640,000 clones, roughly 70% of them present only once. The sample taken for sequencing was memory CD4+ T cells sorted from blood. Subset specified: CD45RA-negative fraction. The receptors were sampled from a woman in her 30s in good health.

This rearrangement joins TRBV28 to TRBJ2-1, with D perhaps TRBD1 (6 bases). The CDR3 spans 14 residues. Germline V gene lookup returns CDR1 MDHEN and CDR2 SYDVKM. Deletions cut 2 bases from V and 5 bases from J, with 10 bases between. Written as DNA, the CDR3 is TGTGCCAGCAGTTTAGAACAGGGAGACAATGAGCAGTTCTTC. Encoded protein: CASSLEQGDNEQFF. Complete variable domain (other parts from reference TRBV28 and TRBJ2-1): DVKVTQSSRYLVKRTGEKVFLECVQDMDHENMFWYRQDPGLGLRLIYFSYDVKMKEKGDIPEGYSVSREKKERFSLILESASTNQTSMYLCASSLEQGDNEQFFGPGTRLTVL.

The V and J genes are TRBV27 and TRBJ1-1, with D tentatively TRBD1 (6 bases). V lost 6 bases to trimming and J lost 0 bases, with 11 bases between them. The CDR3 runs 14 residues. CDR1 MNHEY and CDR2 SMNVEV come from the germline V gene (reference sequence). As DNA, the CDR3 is TGTGCCAGCAGATCCAGGGGACTGAACACTGAAGCTTTCTTT. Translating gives CASRSRGLNTEAFF.

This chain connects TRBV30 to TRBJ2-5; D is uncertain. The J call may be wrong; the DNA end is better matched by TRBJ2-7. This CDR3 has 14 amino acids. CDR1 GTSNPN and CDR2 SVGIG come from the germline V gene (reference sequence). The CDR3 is CAWSVSGSHYEQYF. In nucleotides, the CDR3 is TGTGCCTGGAGTGTATCCGGGTCTCACTACGAGCAGTACTTC.

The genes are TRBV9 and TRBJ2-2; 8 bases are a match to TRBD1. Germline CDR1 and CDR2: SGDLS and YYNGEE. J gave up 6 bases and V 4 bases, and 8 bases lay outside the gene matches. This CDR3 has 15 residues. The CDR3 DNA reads TGTGCCAGCAGCCCCTCGGACAGGGAGGCCGGGGAGCTGTTTTTT. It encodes CASSPSDREAGELFF.

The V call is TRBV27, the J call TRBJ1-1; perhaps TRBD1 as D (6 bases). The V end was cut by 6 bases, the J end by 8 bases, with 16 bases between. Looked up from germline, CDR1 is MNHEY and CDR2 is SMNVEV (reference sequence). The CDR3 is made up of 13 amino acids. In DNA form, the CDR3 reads TGTGCCAGCAGGCACCGGGACACGCGAGAAGCTTTCTTT. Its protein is CASRHRDTREAFF.